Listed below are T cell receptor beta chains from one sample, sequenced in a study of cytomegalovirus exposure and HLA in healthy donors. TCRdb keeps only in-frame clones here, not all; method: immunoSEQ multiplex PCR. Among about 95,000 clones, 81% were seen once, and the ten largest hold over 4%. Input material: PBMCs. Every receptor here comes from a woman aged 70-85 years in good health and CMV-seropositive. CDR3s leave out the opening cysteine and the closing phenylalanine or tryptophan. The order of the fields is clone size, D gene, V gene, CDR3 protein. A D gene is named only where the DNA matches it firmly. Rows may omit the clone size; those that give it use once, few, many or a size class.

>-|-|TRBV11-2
ASSLVAGGQETQY
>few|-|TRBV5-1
ASSSGQPNTEAF
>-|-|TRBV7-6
ASSLSGRETQY
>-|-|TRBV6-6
ASSYGSGNEKLF
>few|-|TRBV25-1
ASSDSRDSPYEQY
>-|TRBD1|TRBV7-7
ASSFRQGNEQF
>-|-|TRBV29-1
SVEDLIATGKAEAF
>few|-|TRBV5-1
ASQVLGGDTEAF
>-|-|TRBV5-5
ASSFGGANTEAF
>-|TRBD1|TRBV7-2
ASSLGDSNQPQH
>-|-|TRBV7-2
ASSAIYYGYT
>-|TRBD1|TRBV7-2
ASSLAGTGSYNEQF
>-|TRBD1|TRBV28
ASSLDRQGKYEQY
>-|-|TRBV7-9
ASSLQGGVTYEQY
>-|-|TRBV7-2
ASSAGGRAGANVLT
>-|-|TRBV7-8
ASSSTPTGPKGGQPQH
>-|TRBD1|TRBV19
ASSVGQGPINYGYT
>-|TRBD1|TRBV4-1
ASSQGMGQGKETQY
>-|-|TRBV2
ASSYRVEQY
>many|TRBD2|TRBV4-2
ASSRTSGTYNEQF
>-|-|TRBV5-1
ASSVDTDTQY
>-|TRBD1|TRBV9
ASSGAGQGALGYT
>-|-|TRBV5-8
ASSLGPTVTQETQY
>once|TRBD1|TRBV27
ASSLEGGVGHTQY
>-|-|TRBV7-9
ASSLLRNTEAF
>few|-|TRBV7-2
ASSLASGSAYEQY
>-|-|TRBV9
ASSPHPGGRETPLH
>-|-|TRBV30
AWSTGHSYEQY
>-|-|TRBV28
ASTSSGPRYGYT
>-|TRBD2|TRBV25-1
ASKLAGKQETQY
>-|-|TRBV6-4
ASSDYSRQRETQY
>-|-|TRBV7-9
ASSFYVVNNSPLH
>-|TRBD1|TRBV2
ASSEENRGYSPLH
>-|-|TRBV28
ASSRQGGYGYT
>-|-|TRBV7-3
ASGWQQETQY
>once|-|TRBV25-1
ASSGDSGRTDTQY
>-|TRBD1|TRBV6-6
ASSYVQGAGNTIY
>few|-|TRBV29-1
SVDRGLNTEAF
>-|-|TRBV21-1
ASSRTGDQPQH
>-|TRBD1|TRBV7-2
ASRFRDRGFYEQF
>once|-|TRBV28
ASSPQGTRLGYT
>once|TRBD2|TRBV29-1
SVTSAFHNEQF
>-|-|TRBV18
ASSPPRRVGDSGYT
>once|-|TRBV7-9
ASSWGPGAGELF
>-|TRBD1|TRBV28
ASSWDSLTNQPQH
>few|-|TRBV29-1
SVEEYSEYNEQF
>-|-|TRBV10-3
AISPPGVSGTEAF
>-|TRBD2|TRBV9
ASSGGAGYSYNEQF
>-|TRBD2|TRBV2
ASEGTSGVGTYEQY
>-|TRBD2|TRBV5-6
ASSPRLAGGFYEQY
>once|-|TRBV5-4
ASSLPGQLRGANVLT
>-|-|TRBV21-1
ASSSQGASDYGYT
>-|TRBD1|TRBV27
ASSLGTGINYGYT
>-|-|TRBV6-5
ASSPIGGYT
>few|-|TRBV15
ATSSYRVRGYGYT
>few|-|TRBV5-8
ASSPRQTNLIEQY
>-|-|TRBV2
ASSILSEQY
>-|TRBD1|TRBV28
ASSAHTGGMEPQH
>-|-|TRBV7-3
ASSLSGRHNEQF
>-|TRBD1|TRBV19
ASSRTGVIEQY